This TCR beta chain came from a study of blood T cell repertoires in COVID-19. Study-level background: From the United States, Italy and Spain came samples of acute and convalescent COVID-19. The cDNA or gDNA used as material had been derived from T cells, B-cell-depleted T cells, or PBMCs.

Per the original data handling: Reference gene primers were amplified, and this amplification served to estimate nucleated cell counts. The data were produced by immunoSEQ multiplex PCR, yet TCRdb's version contains in-frame clones alone and is incomplete. The V and J calls and the clone size are those of that table, but D and trimming were determined from the DNA. The data show roughly 440,000 clones, with approximately 90% seen just once and roughly 12% held by the top ten. J lost 14 bases, V lost 1 base, and 7 bases had no gene match. The CDR3 totals 14 residues. Germline V gene data show CDR1 as MGHRA and CDR2 as YSYEKL.

Sequences were obtained from peripheral blood. V is TRBV4-1 and J is TRBJ2-1, with TRBD2 matching over 11 bases. This sequence originates from a woman aged 45-65 years with COVID-19, enrolled during active disease. CDR3 sequence reads: CASSQGLAGGLKFF. CDR3 in DNA: TGCGCCAGCAGCCAAGGCCTAGCGGGGGGTCTTAAGTTCTTC.